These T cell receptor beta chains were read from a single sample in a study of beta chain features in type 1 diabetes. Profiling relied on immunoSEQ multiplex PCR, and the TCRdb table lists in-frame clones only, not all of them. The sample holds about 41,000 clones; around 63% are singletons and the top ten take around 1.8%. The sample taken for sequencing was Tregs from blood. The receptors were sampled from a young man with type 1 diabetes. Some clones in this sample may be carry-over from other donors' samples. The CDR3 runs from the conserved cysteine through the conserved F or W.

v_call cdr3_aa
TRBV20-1 CSATGIDTQYF
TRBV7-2 CASSLVGRTTGELFF
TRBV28 CASSDRGREETQYF
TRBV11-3 CASSLGGDTEAFF
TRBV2 CASMTGNCGYTF
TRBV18 CASSPELAGIYEQYF
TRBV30 CAWSHRKDTTVGEQYF
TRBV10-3 CAIGGTGRGETQYF
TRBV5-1 CASSREGYGYTF
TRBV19 CASSTRLGSFEQYF
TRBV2 CASRPKRGALLVYNEQFF
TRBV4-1 CASSHTGQIYGYTF
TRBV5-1 CASSSTSGGAGSQQFF
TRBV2 CASTDRGGNQPQHF
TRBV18 CASSPPTRDIEQYF
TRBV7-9 CASSRTGSREKLFF
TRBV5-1 CASSYLSGGASGELFF
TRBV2 CASSDWATDTQYF
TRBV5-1 CASSWGLAGFTDTQYF
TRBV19 CATRGGLGTNEQFF
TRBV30 CAWGAGTGISYEQYF
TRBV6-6 CASNKQGGGEKLFF
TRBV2 CASSEGQISNQPQHF
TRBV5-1 CASSLEQGYGYTF
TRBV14 CASLYQPQHF
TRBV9 CASSFLTGTGNTEAFF
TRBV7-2 CASSLVGTSIPGELFF
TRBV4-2 CASSQGTTPNTGELFF
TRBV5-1 CASSARPGGNQPQHF
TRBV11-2 CASSRGQGVTDTQYF
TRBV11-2 CASSWGQQNTEAFF
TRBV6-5 CASSYSGGAIRREQYF
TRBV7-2 CASSFLLSSEQYF
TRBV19 CASSIATGYGEAFF
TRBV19 CASSIGGTNHYGYTF
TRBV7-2 CASSLAGGTQYF
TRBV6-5 CASSSLPGQGNSPLHF
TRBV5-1 CASSLSGRYGYTF
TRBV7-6 CASSLAPRSSGNTIYF
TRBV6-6 CASSSLDRGGGQPQHF
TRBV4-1 CASSPRQGTNYGYTF
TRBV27 CASRTDGTGKFRLHF
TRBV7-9 CASSFFIAQGVFF
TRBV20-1 CSARVGPEQFF
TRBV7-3 CASRPGTGGITDTQYF
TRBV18 CASSPPVSEQFF
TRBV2 CASSGRASGGGNEQFF
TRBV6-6 CASSYSGSSMYEQYF